This record concerns one TCR beta chain sequence. Its antigen is unidentified. This entry is derived from a study of cytomegalovirus exposure and HLA in healthy donors. For the study at large: Both the 100 to 150 validation repertoires and the approximately 700 first-cohort repertoires used the same platform, as reported by a later analysis. Whole-study findings and limits: The investigators catalogued about 170 TCR beta chains as cytomegalovirus-associated. Rare TCR sequences predominated, though certain public TCRs were found in many donors.

Data came from immunoSEQ multiplex PCR; TCRdb stores just in-frame clones and leaves some out. The data hold over 250,000 clones, with 70% to 90% observed a single time. The donors were members of the roughly 130-subject validation cohort (separate from the approximately 670-subject first cohort). This TCR derives from a woman between 18 and 30 years old in good health and CMV-seronegative. Sample: PBMCs.

The CDR3: CSSVEGGYGYTF. The DNA of the CDR3 is TGCAGCTCCGTGGAGGGTGGCTATGGCTACACCTTC. The J gene is TRBJ1-2, the V gene TRBV29-1; D not certain. The germline CDR1 and CDR2 sequences are SQVTM and ANQGSEA. With 8 bases removed from V and 4 bases from J, the gap between germline ends came to 14 bases. The CDR3 runs to 12 residues.